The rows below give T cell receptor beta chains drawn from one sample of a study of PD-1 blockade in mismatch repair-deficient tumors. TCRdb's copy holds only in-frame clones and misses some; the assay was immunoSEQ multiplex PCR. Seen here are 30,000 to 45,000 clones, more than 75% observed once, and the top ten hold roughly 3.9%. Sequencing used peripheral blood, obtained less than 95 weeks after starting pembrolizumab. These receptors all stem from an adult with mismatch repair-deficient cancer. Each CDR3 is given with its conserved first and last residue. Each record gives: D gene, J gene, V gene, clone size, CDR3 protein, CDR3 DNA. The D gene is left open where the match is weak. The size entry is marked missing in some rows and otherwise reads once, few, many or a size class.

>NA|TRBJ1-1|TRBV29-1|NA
CSVVWGRANTEAFF
TGCAGCGTTGTTTGGGGGCGGGCGAACACTGAAGCTTTCTTT
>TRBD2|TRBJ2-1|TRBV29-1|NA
CSGLAGGPLTYNEQFF
TGCAGCGGACTAGCGGGAGGGCCCTTGACCTACAATGAGCAGTTCTTC
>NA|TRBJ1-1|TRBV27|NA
CASTLGGNTEAFF
TGTGCCAGCACCTTAGGGGGGAACACTGAAGCTTTCTTT
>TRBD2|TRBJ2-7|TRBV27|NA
CASSPRAGGGYEQYF
TGTGCCAGCAGTCCTCGGGCGGGAGGAGGATACGAGCAGTACTTC
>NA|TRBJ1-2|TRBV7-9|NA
CASSLGGGPYGYTF
TGTGCCAGCAGCTTAGGCGGGGGGCCCTATGGCTACACCTTC
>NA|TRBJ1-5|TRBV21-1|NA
CASSTPRAGQPQHF
TGTGCCAGCAGCACCCCTCGGGCGGGTCAGCCCCAGCATTTT
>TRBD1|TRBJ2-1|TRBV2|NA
CASSPDRGDNEQFF
TGTGCCAGCTCTCCGGACAGGGGAGACAATGAGCAGTTCTTC
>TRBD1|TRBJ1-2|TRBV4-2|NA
CASSLSGTGGSGYTF
TGTGCCAGCAGCCTTTCCGGGACAGGGGGATCTGGCTACACCTTC
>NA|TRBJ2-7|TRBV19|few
CASLGRSSYEQYF
TGTGCTAGCTTGGGGCGAAGCTCCTACGAGCAGTACTTC
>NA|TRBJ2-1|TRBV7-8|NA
CASSALNEQFF
TGTGCCAGCAGCGCCCTCAATGAGCAGTTCTTC
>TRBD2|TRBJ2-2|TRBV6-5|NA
CASSYRLAGVTGELFF
TGTGCCAGCAGTTACAGGCTAGCGGGAGTCACCGGGGAGCTGTTTTTT
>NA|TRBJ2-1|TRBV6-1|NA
CASSEVPGAGPAEQFF
TGTGCCAGCAGTGAAGTTCCTGGAGCGGGCCCCGCTGAGCAGTTCTTC
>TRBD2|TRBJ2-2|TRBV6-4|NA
CASSSGTSTGELFF
TGTGCCAGCAGTTCCGGGACTAGCACCGGGGAGCTGTTTTTT
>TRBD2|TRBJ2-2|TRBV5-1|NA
CASSSAGTTNTGELFF
TGCGCCAGCAGCTCTGCCGGGACTACAAACACCGGGGAGCTGTTTTTT
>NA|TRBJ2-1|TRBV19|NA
CASRDENRRDEQFF
TGTGCCAGCCGGGACGAGAACAGACGAGATGAGCAGTTCTTC
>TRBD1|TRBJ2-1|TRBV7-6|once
CASSLMGTERYNEQFF
TGTGCCAGCAGCTTAATGGGGACAGAGCGATACAATGAGCAGTTCTTC
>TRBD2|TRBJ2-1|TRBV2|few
CARAPGLAGGYSYNEQFF
TGTGCCAGGGCACCGGGACTAGCGGGAGGTTATTCCTACAATGAGCAGTTCTTC
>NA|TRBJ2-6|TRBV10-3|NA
CAISEQGRAGANVLTF
TGTGCCATCAGTGAACAGGGGAGGGCCGGGGCCAACGTCCTGACTTTC
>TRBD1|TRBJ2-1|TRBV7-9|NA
CASSFQGDLGQFF
TGTGCCAGCAGCTTCCAGGGGGACCTTGGGCAGTTCTTC
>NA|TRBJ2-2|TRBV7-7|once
CASSSDPAGELFF
TGTGCTAGCAGCTCGGACCCTGCCGGGGAGCTGTTTTTT
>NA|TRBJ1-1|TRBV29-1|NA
CSVEGPGTEAFF
TGCAGCGTTGAAGGCCCGGGCACTGAAGCTTTCTTT
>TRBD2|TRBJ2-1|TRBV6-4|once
CASSDSTSGSHEQFF
TGTGCCAGCAGTGACTCAACTAGCGGGAGTCATGAGCAGTTCTTC
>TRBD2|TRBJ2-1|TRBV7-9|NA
CASTPHTSGRRDEQFF
TGTGCCAGCACCCCCCACACTAGCGGGAGGAGGGATGAGCAGTTCTTC
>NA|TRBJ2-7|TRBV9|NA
CASSVGHTSYEQYF
TGTGCCAGCAGCGTAGGACATACCTCCTACGAGCAGTACTTC
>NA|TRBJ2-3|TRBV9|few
CASSGGSGADTQYF
TGTGCCAGCAGCGGCGGCTCCGGCGCAGATACGCAGTATTTT
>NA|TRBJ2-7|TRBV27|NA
CASSLGESFYEQYF
TGTGCCAGCAGTTTAGGGGAGTCGTTCTACGAGCAGTACTTC
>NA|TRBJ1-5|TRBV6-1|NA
CASSEFPGSNQPQHF
TGTGCCAGCAGTGAATTTCCAGGCAGCAATCAGCCCCAGCATTTT
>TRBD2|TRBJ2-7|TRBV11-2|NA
CASSGEGNSYEQYF
TGTGCCAGCAGCGGGGAGGGAAACTCCTACGAGCAGTACTTC
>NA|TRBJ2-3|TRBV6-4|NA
CASSEADTQYF
TGTGCCAGCAGTGAGGCAGATACGCAGTATTTT
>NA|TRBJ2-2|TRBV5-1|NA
CASSLNTNTGELFF
TGCGCCAGCAGCTTGAATACGAACACCGGGGAGCTGTTTTTT
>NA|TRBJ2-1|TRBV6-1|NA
CASSAYGISYNEQFF
TGTGCCAGCAGCGCGTATGGGATATCCTACAATGAGCAGTTCTTC
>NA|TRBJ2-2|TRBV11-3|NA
CASSLVGPLGTGELFF
TGTGCCAGCAGCTTAGTAGGACCGCTGGGGACCGGGGAGCTGTTTTTT
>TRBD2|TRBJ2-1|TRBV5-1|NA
CASRRLAGGVDEQFF
TGCGCCAGCAGAAGACTAGCGGGAGGTGTCGATGAGCAGTTCTTC
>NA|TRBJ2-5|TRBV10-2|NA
CASSAPEKRLKETQYF
TGCGCCAGCAGTGCCCCGGAGAAGCGACTAAAAGAGACCCAGTACTTC
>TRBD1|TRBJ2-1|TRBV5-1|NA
CASSTGTGALHEQFF
TGCGCCAGCAGCACAGGGACAGGGGCTTTGCATGAGCAGTTCTTC
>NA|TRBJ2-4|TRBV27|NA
CASSFLTENIQYF
TGTGCCAGCAGTTTCCTTACAGAAAACATTCAGTACTTC
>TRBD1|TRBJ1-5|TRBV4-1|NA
CASSPKDRLRDRNQPQHF
TGCGCCAGCAGCCCGAAGGACAGGTTAAGGGACCGCAATCAGCCCCAGCATTTT
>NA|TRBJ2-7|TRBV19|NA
CASSSGGRFYEQYF
TGTGCCAGTAGTTCTGGGGGACGTTTCTACGAGCAGTACTTC
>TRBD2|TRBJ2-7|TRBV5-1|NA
CASKASGTYEQYF
TGCGCCAGCAAGGCTAGCGGGACCTACGAGCAGTACTTC
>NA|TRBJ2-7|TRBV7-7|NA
CASSLTSRGDEQYF
TGTGCTAGCAGCTTAACATCACGGGGAGACGAGCAGTACTTC
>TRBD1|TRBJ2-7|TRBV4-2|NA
CASSQVRLGQGLTYEQYF
TGTGCCAGCAGCCAAGTTCGTTTGGGACAGGGTCTAACCTACGAGCAGTACTTC
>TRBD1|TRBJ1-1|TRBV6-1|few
CASSPQGARDTEAFF
TGTGCCAGCAGTCCTCAGGGGGCCAGGGACACTGAAGCTTTCTTT
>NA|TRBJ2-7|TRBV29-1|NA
CSPTLLAYEQYF
TGCAGCCCAACTCTCTTGGCCTACGAGCAGTACTTC
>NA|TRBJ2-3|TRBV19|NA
CASSITVWRGLADTQYF
TGTGCCAGTAGTATTACCGTTTGGCGGGGGCTGGCAGATACGCAGTATTTT
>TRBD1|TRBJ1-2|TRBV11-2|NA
CASSFSGTGGLVGGYTF
TGTGCCAGCAGCTTTTCCGGGACAGGGGGGCTGGTAGGTGGCTACACCTTC
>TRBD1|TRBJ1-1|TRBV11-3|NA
CASSADRLTEAFF
TGTGCCAGCAGCGCGGACAGGCTCACTGAAGCTTTCTTT
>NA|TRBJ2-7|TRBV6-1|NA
CASSYGGEQYF
TGTGCCAGCAGTTACGGCGGGGAGCAGTACTTC